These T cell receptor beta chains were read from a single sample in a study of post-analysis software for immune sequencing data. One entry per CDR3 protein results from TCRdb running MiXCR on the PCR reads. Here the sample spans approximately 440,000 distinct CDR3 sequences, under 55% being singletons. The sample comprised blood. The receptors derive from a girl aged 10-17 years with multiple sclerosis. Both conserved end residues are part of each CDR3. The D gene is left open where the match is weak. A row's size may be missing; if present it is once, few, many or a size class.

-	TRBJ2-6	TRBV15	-	CATSTRSSGANVLTF	TGTGCCACCAGCACTCGGAGCTCTGGGGCCAACGTCCTGACTTTC
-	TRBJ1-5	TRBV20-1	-	CSAREGYQPQHF	TGCAGTGCTAGAGAAGGGTATCAGCCCCAGCATTTT
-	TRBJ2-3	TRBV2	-	CASSALRTDTQYF	TGTGCCAGCAGCGCGCTCCGCACAGATACGCAGTATTTT
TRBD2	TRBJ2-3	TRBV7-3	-	CASSSRAFSGRATDTQYF	TGTGCCAGCAGCTCCCGAGCATTTAGCGGGAGGGCGACAGATACGCAGTATTTT
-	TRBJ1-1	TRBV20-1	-	CSADSGHPNTEAFF	TGCAGTGCTGACTCGGGACACCCGAACACTGAAGCTTTCTTT
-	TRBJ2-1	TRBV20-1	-	CSAKNEPGNEQFF	TGCAGTGCCAAGAATGAGCCTGGGAATGAGCAGTTCTTC
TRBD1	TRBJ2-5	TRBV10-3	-	CAISTGTGAEKTQYF	TGTGCCATCTCGACCGGGACAGGGGCCGAAAAGACCCAGTACTTC
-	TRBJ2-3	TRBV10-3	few	CAISDTSPDTQYF	TGTGCCATCAGCGATACTAGCCCAGATACGCAGTATTTT
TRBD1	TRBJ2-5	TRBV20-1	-	CSVPDRRETQYF	TGCAGTGTTCCGGACAGGAGAGAGACCCAGTACTTC
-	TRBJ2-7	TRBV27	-	CASSSLGSYYEQYF	TGTGCCAGCAGTTCACTTGGGTCGTACTACGAGCAGTACTTC
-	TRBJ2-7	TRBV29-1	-	CSVDRAEGYNEQYF	TGCAGCGTTGATAGGGCGGAAGGCTACAATGAGCAGTACTTC